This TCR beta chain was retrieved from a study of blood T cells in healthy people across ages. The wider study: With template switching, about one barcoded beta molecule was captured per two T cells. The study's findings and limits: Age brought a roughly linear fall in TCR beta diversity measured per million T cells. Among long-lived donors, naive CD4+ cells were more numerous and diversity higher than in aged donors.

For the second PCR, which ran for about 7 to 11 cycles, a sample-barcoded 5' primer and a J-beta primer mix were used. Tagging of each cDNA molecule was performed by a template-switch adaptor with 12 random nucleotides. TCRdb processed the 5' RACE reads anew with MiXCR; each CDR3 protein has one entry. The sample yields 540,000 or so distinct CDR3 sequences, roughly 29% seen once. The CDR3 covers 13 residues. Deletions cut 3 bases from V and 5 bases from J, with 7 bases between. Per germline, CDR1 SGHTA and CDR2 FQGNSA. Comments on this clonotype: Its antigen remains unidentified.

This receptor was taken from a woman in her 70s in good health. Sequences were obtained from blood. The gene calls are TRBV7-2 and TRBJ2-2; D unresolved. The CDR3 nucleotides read TGTGCCAGCAGCTTTCGAGAGACCGGGGAGCTGTTTTTT. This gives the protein CASSFRETGELFF.